The clone carrying this TCR beta chain was counted a single time. With 4 bases removed from V and 0 bases from J, the gap between germline ends came to 12 bases. Per germline, CDR1 KGHSH and CDR2 LQKENI. The CDR3 is 15 residues long. The table came from immunoSEQ multiplex PCR; TCRdb's copy has only in-frame clones and leaves some out. Here the sample spans approximately 190,000 clones, around 92% being singletons. The data originate from a study of T cell responses to AZD1222 COVID-19 vaccine. The TCR sequence derives from an adult in good health. The sample was peripheral blood, taken on day 0 of AZD1222 vaccination. The gene calls are TRBV18 and TRBJ1-1; D not certain. The CDR3 coding sequence is TGTGCCAGCTCACGAGCAGTGGGTGTGAACACTGAAGCTTTCTTT. It codes for CASSRAVGVNTEAFF.